Given below is one TCR beta chain in context. Its specificity is not known. The entry originates in a study of cytomegalovirus exposure and HLA in healthy donors. Overall study results and limits: According to the study, roughly 180 TCR beta chains were cytomegalovirus-associated. At a 0.05 false discovery rate, a later analysis found 16,951 TCR beta sequences to be associated with HLA alleles.

The CDR3 extends over 17 amino acids. The junction had 5 bases not matched to a gene; V was cut back by 0 bases and J by 6 bases. Per germline, CDR1 LGHNA and CDR2 YSLEER. Primers: 60 Vbeta forward and 13 Jbeta reverse. Sequencing was performed with immunoSEQ multiplex PCR; in TCRdb, only in-frame clones are kept and a portion is missing. The table records some 200,000 clones, about 59% of them present only once. What was sequenced was PBMCs. The chain recombines TRBV4-3 with TRBJ2-3; TRBD2 matches 14 bases. This sequence was found in a man aged 35-49 years in good health and CMV-seronegative. DNA for the CDR3: TGCGCCAGCAGCCAAGAGACTAGCGGGAGGGCAGAGGATACGCAGTATTTT. The encoded protein is CASSQETSGRAEDTQYF.